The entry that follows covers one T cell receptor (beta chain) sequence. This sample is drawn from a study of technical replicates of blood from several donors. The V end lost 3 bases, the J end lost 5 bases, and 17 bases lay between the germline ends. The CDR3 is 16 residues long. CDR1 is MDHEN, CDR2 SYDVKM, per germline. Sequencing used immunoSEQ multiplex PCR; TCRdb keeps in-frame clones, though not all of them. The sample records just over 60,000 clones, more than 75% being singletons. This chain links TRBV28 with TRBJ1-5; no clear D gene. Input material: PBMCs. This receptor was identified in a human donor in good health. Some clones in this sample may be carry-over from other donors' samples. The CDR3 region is CASSFLGDTIDQPQHF. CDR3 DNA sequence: TGTGCCAGCAGTTTCCTCGGTGACACAATCGATCAGCCCCAGCATTTT.